This T cell receptor (beta chain) was profiled in a study of beta chain features in type 1 diabetes. General study points: Type 1 diabetes patients had moderately but significantly shorter TCRB CDR3s in all four CD4+ subsets.

Averaging about 116 mL, one heparinised blood draw came from each individual donor. Trimming removed 3 bases from V and 8 bases from J; junction bases left unmatched: 1. The V gene's germline CDR1 is SGDLS and CDR2 YYNGEE. This CDR3 has 11 amino acids. Comment on this clone: The antigen is unknown.

TCRB transcripts that were expressed got sequenced, as all of the isolated RNA had been reverse transcribed. Approximately 4 million reads was the average for naive, central memory and regulatory T cell samples. The method was immunoSEQ multiplex PCR; TCRdb's version includes in-frame clones alone and lacks a portion of them. The sample gives 350,000 to 400,000 clones, around an eighth of which show up once; about 0.01% is in the top ten. This clonotype was sampled from a woman younger than 30 with type 1 diabetes. J is TRBJ2-7 and V is TRBV9, with 8 bases identical to TRBD2. Sequencing was performed on naive CD4+ T cells from blood. CDR3 in DNA: TGTGCCAGCAGCGCGGGGGGGCAGCAGTACTTC. Translating it yields CASSAGGQQYF.